A single T cell receptor (beta chain) is shown here with its context. Its antigen is not identified. These data belong to a study of cytomegalovirus exposure and HLA in healthy donors. About the research overall: There were 70 million to 95 million unique TCRs (from HLA-typed donors) in an early data release.

13 Jbeta primers and 60 Vbeta primers were used for the PCR. The repertoire was sequenced with immunoSEQ multiplex PCR; TCRdb's copy has only in-frame clones and lacks some. This table holds more than 100,000 clones, 79% found once. Study-wide results and caveats: The study listed roughly 160 cytomegalovirus-associated TCR beta chains. The only immune exposure information that was available was CMV serostatus. In vitro experiments confirmed that three CMV-associated chains were specific for CMV antigens.

The CDR3 length is 16 residues. CDR1 and CDR2 from the germline V gene are SGDLS and YYNGEE. The V and J ends lost 4 bases and 2 bases, in that order; junction bases with no gene match: 10. This sequence joins TRBV9 and TRBJ2-3; 7 positions match TRBD1. The specimen was PBMCs. The TCR comes from a male donor in good health and CMV-seronegative. The CDR3 region has the DNA TGTGCCAGCAGCCCCCCCCGACAGGGTACCACAGATACGCAGTATTTT. It codes for CASSPPRQGTTDTQYF.